This T cell receptor (beta chain) was recovered during a study of blood T cells in healthy people across ages. Study-wide points: Percentage of naive T cells showed a strong correlation with TCR beta diversity. Long-lived and aged donors differed, with more naive CD4+ cells and higher diversity in the long-lived.

The authors ran a second PCR of roughly 6 to 12 cycles using a sample-barcoded 5' primer and a J-beta primer mix. TCRdb re-called the 5' RACE reads with MiXCR, one entry per CDR3 protein. The data contain approximately 810,000 distinct CDR3 sequences, around 28% of them singletons. The CDR3 totals 12 residues. Germline loops: CDR1 SQVTM, CDR2 ANQGSEA. V shed 6 bases, J shed 4 bases, and the junction held 1 base outside the gene matches. This clonotype appeared many times. Antigen: not known. The genes are TRBV29-1 and TRBJ1-5; 9 nucleotides match TRBD1. The clonotype originates from a woman of 80 years or more in good health. The sequencing input was blood. The CDR3 is CSVGQGNQPQHF. The CDR3, as DNA: TGCAGCGTCGGACAGGGGAATCAGCCCCAGCATTTT.